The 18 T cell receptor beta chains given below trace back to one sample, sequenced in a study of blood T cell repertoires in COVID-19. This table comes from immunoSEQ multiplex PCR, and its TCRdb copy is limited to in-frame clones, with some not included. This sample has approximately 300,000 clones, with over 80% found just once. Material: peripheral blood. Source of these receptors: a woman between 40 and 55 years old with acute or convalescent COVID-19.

DNA for the CDR3: TGTGCCAGCAGTTTAAGGACAGGGGCGCCCCAAGAGACCCAGTACTTC. Its protein product is CASSLRTGAPQETQYF. This chain joins TRBV6-5 and TRBJ2-5, with 9 bases matching TRBD1. This CDR3 is built from 16 residues. J was trimmed by 1 base and V by 4 bases; bases with no gene match: 7. In germline, CDR1 is MNHEY, CDR2 SVGAGI.

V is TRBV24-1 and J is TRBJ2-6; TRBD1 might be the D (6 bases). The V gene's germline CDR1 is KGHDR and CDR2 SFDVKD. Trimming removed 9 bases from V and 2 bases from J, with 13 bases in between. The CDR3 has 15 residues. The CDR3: CATSSGTTGANVLTF. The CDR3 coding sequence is TGTGCCACCTCTAGTGGGACAACTGGGGCCAACGTCCTGACTTTC.

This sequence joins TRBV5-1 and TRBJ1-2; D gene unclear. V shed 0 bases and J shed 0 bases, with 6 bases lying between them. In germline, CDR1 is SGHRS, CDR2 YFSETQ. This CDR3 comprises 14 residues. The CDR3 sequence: CASSLGVANYGYTF. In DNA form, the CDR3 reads TGCGCCAGCAGCTTGGGTGTAGCTAACTATGGCTACACCTTC. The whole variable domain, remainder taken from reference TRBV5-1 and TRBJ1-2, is KAGVTQTPRYLIKTRGQQVTLSCSPISGHRSVSWYQQTPGQGLQFLFEYFSETQRNKGNFPGRFSGRQFSNSRSEMNVSTLELGDSALYLCASSLGVANYGYTFGSGTRLTVV.

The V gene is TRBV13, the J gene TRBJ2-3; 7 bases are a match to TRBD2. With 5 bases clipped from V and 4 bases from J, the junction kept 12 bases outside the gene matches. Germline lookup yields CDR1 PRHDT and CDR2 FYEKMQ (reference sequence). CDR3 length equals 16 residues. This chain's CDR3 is CASSTRLAGISDTQYF. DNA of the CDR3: TGTGCCAGCAGCACCAGACTAGCCGGTATATCAGATACGCAGTATTTT.

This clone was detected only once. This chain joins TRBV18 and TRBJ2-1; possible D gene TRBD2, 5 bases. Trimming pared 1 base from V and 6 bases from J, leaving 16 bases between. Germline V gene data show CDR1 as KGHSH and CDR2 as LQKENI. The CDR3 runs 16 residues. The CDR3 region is CASSPLPPGDGNEQFF. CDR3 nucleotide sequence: TGTGCCAGCTCACCACTTCCCCCCGGGGATGGCAATGAGCAGTTCTTC.

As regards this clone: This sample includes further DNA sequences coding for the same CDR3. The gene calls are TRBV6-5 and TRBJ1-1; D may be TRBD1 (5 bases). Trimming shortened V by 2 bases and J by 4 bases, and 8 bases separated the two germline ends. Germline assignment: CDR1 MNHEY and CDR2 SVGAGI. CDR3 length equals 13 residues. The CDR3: CASSYGGSTEAFF. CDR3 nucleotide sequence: TGTGCCAGCAGTTACGGGGGGAGCACTGAAGCTTTCTTT.

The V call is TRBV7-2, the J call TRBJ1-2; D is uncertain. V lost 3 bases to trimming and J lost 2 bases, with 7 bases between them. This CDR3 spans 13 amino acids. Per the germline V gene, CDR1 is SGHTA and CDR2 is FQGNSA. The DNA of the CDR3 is TGTGCCAGCAGCTTTACGGTGAACTATGGCTACACCTTC. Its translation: CASSFTVNYGYTF.

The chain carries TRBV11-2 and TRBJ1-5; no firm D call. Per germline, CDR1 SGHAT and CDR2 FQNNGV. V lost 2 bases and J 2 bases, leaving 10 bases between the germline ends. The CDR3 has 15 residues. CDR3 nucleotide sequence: TGTGCCAGCAGCTTAAATTCGGGTGGCAATCAGCCCCAGCATTTT. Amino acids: CASSLNSGGNQPQHF.

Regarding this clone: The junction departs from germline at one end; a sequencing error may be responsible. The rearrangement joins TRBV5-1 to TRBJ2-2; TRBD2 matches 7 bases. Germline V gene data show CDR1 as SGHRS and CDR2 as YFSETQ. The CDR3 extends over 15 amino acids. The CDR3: CASSWDYANTGELFF. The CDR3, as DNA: TGCGCCAGTAGCTGGGACTACGCGAACACCGGGGAGCTGTTTTTT. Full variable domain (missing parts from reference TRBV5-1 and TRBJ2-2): KAGVTQTPRYLIKTRGQQVTLSCSPISGHRSVSWYQQTPGQGLQFLFEYFSETQRNKGNFPGRFSGRQFSNSRSEMNVSTLELGDSALYLCASSWDYANTGELFFGEGSRLTVL.

DNA for the CDR3: TGTGCCAGCAGCTTAGAGCCTAGCGGGGGGCACACCGGGGAGCTGTTTTTT. This encodes CASSLEPSGGHTGELFF. This chain connects TRBV7-8 to TRBJ2-2, with 11 bases matching TRBD2. The J segment lost 3 bases and the V segment lost 1 base, leaving 4 bases of the junction unmatched. The V gene's germline CDR1 is SGHVS and CDR2 FQNEAQ. The CDR3 runs 17 residues.

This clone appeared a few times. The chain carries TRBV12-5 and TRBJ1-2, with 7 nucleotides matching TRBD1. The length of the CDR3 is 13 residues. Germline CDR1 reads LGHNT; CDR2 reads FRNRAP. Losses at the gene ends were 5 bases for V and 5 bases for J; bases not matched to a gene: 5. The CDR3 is CASGTLTGYGYTF. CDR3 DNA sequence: TGTGCTAGTGGTACCTTGACAGGGTATGGCTACACCTTC. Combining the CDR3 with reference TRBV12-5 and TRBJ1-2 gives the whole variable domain DARVTQTPRHKVTEMGQEVTMRCQPILGHNTVFWYRQTMMQGLELLAYFRNRAPLDDSGMPKDRFSAEMPDATLATLKIQPSEPRDSAVYFCASGTLTGYGYTFGSGTRLTVV.

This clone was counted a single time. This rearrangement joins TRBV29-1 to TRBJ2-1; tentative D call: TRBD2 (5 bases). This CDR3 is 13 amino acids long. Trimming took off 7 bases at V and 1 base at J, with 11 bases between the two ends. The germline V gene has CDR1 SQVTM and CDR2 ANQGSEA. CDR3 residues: CSGGRVSYNEQFF. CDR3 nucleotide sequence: TGCAGCGGTGGGCGGGTATCCTACAATGAGCAGTTCTTC.

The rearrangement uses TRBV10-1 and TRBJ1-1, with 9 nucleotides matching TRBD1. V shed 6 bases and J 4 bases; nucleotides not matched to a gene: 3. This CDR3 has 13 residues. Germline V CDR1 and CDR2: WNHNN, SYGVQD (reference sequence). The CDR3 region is CASSRDRVTEAFF. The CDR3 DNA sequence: TGCGCCAGCAGCCGGGACAGGGTCACTGAAGCTTTCTTT.

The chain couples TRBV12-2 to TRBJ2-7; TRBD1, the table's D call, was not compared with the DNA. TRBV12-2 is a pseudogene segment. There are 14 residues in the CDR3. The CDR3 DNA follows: TGTGCAAGTCGCCGTCGACAGGCTTCCTACGAGCAGTACGTC. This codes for CASRRRQASYEQYV.

Here the CDR3 reads CASSIVNEQFF. In DNA, the CDR3 is TGTGCCAGTAGTATAGTAAATGAGCAGTTCTTC. The V and J genes are TRBV19 and TRBJ2-1; unclear D gene. Germline V gives CDR1 LNHDA, CDR2 SQIVND (reference sequence). Trimming stripped 1 base from V and 7 bases from J, with 2 bases between. CDR3 length: 11 residues. Using reference TRBV19 and TRBJ2-1 for the parts outside the CDR3, the full variable domain is DGGITQSPKYLFRKEGQNVTLSCEQNLNHDAMYWYRQDPGQGLRLIYYSQIVNDFQKGDIAEGYSVSREKKESFPLTVTSAQKNPTAFYLCASSIVNEQFFGPGTRLTVL.

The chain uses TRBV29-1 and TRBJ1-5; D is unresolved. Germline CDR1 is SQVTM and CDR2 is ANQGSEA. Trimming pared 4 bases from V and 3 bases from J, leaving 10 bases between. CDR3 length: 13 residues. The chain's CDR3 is CSVVEGYNQPQHF. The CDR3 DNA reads TGCAGCGTTGTCGAGGGATACAATCAGCCCCAGCATTTT.

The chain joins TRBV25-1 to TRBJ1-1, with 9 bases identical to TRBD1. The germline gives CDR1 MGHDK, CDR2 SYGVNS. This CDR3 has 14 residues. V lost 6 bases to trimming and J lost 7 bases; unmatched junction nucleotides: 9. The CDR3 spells CASREQGALSEAFF. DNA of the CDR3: TGTGCCAGCAGAGAACAGGGGGCGCTTAGTGAAGCTTTCTTT.

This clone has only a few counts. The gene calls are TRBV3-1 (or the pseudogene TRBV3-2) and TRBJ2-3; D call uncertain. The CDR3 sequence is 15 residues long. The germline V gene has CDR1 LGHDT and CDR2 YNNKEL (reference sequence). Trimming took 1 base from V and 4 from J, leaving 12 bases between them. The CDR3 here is CASSQGPLRSDTQYF. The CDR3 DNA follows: TGTGCCAGCAGCCAAGGTCCCCTGAGATCAGATACGCAGTATTTT.